These 14 T cell receptor beta chains share one sample of origin, sequenced in a study of cytomegalovirus exposure and HLA in healthy donors (dated by TCRdb to the late 2010s). The library was produced with the immunoSEQ multiplex PCR assay. For the multiplex PCR, a mixture combining 60 forward primers for TCR Vbeta segments and 13 reverse primers for TCR Jbeta segments was used. Held by TCRdb, this immuneACCESS table contains in-frame sequences only and omits some clones. Under half of the omission traces to an unresolved V gene where checked; the cause of the rest is unknown. The sample includes over 150,000 clones, with 70% to 80% observed a single time. The ten largest clones take up about 3.8% of the sample. The sequencing input was PBMCs. Receptor source: a man aged 30-40 years in good health and CMV-seropositive.

This clone was seen a few times. This rearrangement joins TRBV28 to TRBJ1-5, with D tentatively TRBD1 (6 bases). Looked up from germline, CDR1 is MDHEN and CDR2 is SYDVKM. With 5 bases removed from V and 7 bases from J, the gap between germline ends came to 18 bases. The CDR3 covers 15 residues. The CDR3 DNA sequence: TGTGCCAGCAGTGTGGGCAGGGGAACGGGGCAGCCCCAGCATTTT. It translates to CASSVGRGTGQPQHF.

The chain is built from TRBV7-9 and TRBJ2-2; the match to TRBD1 covers 7 bases. Trimming removed 4 bases from V and 3 bases from J; junction bases left unmatched: 5. There are 15 residues in the CDR3. Germline V lookup: CDR1 SEHNR, CDR2 FQNEAQ (reference sequence). The CDR3 coding sequence is TGTGCCAGCAGCTCCAGACAGGGCCACACCGGGGAGCTGTTTTTT. It translates to CASSSRQGHTGELFF.

The chain uses TRBV30 and TRBJ2-5; 9 positions match TRBD1. Germline V gene sequence: CDR1 GTSNPN, CDR2 SVGIG (reference sequence). V lost 2 bases to trimming and J lost 4 bases; unmatched junction nucleotides: 17. The CDR3 loop spans 18 amino acids. The CDR3 nucleotides read TGTGCCTGGAGTAGATATAGTCCGGGACAGGGATGGCGAGAGACCCAGTACTTC. It encodes CAWSRYSPGQGWRETQYF.

V gene TRBV2 combines with J gene TRBJ2-2, with D possibly matching TRBD2 (7 bases). CDR3 size: 14 residues. V was pared by 2 bases and J by 5 bases, with 9 bases between. CDR1 is SNHLY, CDR2 FYNNEI, per germline. CDR3 in amino acids: CASSERGATGELFF. The CDR3 nucleotides are TGTGCCAGCAGTGAACGGGGGGCAACCGGGGAGCTGTTTTTT.

V is TRBV7-8 and J is TRBJ1-2, with TRBD1 matching 10 bases. The CDR3 spans 14 residues. J was trimmed by 3 bases and V by 7 bases; bases with no gene match: 5. Germline loops: CDR1 SGHVS, CDR2 FQNEAQ. The chain's CDR3 is CASTGQGVDYGYTF. The DNA for the CDR3 is TGTGCCAGCACAGGACAGGGGGTTGACTATGGCTACACCTTC. The full variable domain, rest sourced from reference TRBV7-8 and TRBJ1-2, is GAGVSQSPRYKVAKRGQDVALRCDPISGHVSLFWYQQALGQGPEFLTYFQNEAQLDKSGLPSDRFFAERPEGSVSTLKIQRTQQEDSAVYLCASTGQGVDYGYTFGSGTRLTVV.

V usage is TRBV29-1 and J usage is TRBJ2-7; D remains unclear. The germline V gene encodes CDR1 SQVTM and CDR2 ANQGSEA. The CDR3 consists of 13 residues. V shed 3 bases and J shed 1 base, with 10 bases lying between them. CDR3 in amino acids: CSVDPSGSYEQYF. DNA for the CDR3: TGCAGCGTTGATCCTTCAGGTTCCTACGAGCAGTACTTC.

The J gene is TRBJ1-6, the V gene TRBV4-3; 10 bases agree with TRBD1. Germline CDR1 and CDR2: LGHNA and YSLEER. Trimming at V came to 2 bases and at J to 10 bases, leaving 5 bases not matched to a gene. There are 15 residues in the CDR3. CDR3 sequence (DNA): TGCGCCAGCAGCCAAACCGGGACAGGGGAATCACCCCTCCACTTT. The encoded protein is CASSQTGTGESPLHF.

The rearrangement uses TRBV19 and TRBJ2-3; TRBD2 aligns across 10 bases. Germline V gene sequence: CDR1 LNHDA, CDR2 SQIVND (reference sequence). There are 15 residues in the CDR3. With V trimmed by 3 bases and J by 5 bases, 5 bases remained unmatched. This CDR3 is CASSILAGVVDTQYF. CDR3 DNA sequence: TGTGCCAGTAGTATCCTAGCGGGGGTCGTAGATACGCAGTATTTT.

The V gene is TRBV11-3, the J gene TRBJ2-7; D gene unclear. Trimming took off 11 bases at V and 5 bases at J, with 13 bases between the two ends. Per germline, CDR1 SGHNT and CDR2 YENEEA. This CDR3 comprises 11 residues. The CDR3, as DNA: TGTGCCGCAGCCCGGAGCCACGAGCAGTACTTC. It specifies CAAARSHEQYF.

This clone came up once. The V and J genes are TRBV7-3 and TRBJ2-5; perhaps TRBD1 as D (5 bases). V was trimmed by 1 base and J by 1 base, leaving 7 bases between them. Germline CDR1 reads SGHTA; CDR2 reads FQGTGA. This CDR3 has 14 amino acids. As DNA, the CDR3 is TGTGCCAGCAGCTTAATGGGGCTCCAAGAGACCCAGTACTTC. It translates to CASSLMGLQETQYF.

This clone was observed a handful of times. This sequence joins TRBV5-1 and TRBJ2-3; D not certain. The CDR3 has 15 residues. V dropped 4 bases and J dropped 2 bases, with 14 bases sitting between them. CDR1 and CDR2 (germline): SGHRS, YFSETQ. CDR3 residues: CASSQDRLDTDTQYF. The DNA of the CDR3 is TGCGCCAGCAGCCAGGATAGGTTGGACACAGATACGCAGTATTTT.

The chain uses TRBV7-6 and TRBJ2-5, with 9 nucleotides matching TRBD2. The germline gives CDR1 SGHVS, CDR2 FNYEAQ. J was trimmed by 3 bases and V by 4 bases; bases with no gene match: 6. The CDR3 length is 15 residues. Written as DNA, the CDR3 is TGTGCCAGCAGCTCGTTAGGGACTAGCAAAGAGACCCAGTACTTC. As protein: CASSSLGTSKETQYF.

The chain combines TRBV2 with TRBJ2-2, with a weak D call TRBD2 (5 bases). The V end lost 6 bases, the J end lost 5 bases, and 7 bases lay between the germline ends. The germline V gene has CDR1 SNHLY and CDR2 FYNNEI. This CDR3 has 12 residues. The CDR3 region is CASRRETGELFF. CDR3 nucleotide sequence: TGTGCCAGCAGGAGGGAGACCGGGGAGCTGTTTTTT.

The V gene is TRBV4-1, the J gene TRBJ2-3; D is unresolved. V was pared by 4 bases and J by 0 bases, with 5 bases between. The germline V gene has CDR1 MGHRA and CDR2 YSYEKL. The CDR3 covers 13 residues. In DNA form, the CDR3 reads TGCGCCAGCAGCCTACGGAGCACAGATACGCAGTATTTT. It translates to CASSLRSTDTQYF.